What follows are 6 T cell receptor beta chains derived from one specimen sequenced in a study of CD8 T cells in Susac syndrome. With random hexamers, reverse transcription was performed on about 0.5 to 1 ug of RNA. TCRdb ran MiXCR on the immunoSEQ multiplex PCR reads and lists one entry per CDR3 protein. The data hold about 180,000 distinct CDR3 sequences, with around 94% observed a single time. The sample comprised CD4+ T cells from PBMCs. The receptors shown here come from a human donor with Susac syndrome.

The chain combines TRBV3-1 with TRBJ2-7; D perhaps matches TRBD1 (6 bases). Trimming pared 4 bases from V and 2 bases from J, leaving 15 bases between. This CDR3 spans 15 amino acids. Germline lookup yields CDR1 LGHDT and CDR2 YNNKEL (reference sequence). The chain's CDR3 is CASSPGARSAYEQYF. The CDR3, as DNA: TGTGCCAGCAGCCCAGGGGCCCGGTCAGCCTACGAGCAGTACTTC.

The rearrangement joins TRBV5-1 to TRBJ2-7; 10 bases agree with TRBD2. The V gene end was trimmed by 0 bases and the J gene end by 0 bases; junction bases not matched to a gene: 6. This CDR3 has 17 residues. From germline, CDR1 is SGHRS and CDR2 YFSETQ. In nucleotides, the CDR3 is TGCGCCAGCAGCTTGGTTCTAGCGGGGGCCAACTCCTACGAGCAGTACTTC. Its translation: CASSLVLAGANSYEQYF.

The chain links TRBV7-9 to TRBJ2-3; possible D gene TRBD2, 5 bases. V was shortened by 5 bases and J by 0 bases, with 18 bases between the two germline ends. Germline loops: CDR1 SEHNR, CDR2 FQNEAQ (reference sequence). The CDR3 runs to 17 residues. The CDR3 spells CASSPRAGGRSTDTQYF. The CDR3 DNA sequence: TGTGCCAGCAGCCCCCGCGCTGGCGGGCGTAGCACAGATACGCAGTATTTT.

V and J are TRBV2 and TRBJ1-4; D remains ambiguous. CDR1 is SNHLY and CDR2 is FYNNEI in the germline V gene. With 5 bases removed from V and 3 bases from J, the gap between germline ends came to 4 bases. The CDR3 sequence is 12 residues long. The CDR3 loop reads CASSLANEKLFF. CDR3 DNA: TGTGCCAGCAGTTTAGCTAATGAAAAACTGTTTTTT.

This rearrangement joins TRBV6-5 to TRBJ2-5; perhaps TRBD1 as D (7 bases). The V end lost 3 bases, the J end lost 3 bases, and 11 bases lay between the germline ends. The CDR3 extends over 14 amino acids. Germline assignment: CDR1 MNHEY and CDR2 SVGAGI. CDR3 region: CASSYGGGKETQYF. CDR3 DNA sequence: TGTGCCAGCAGTTATGGAGGGGGCAAAGAGACCCAGTACTTC.

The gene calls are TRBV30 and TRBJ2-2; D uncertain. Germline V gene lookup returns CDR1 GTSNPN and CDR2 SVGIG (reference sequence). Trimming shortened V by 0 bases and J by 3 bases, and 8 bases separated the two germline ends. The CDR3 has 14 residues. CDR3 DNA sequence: TGTGCCTGGAGTGTGTTTAGCTACACCGGGGAGCTGTTTTTT. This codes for CAWSVFSYTGELFF.